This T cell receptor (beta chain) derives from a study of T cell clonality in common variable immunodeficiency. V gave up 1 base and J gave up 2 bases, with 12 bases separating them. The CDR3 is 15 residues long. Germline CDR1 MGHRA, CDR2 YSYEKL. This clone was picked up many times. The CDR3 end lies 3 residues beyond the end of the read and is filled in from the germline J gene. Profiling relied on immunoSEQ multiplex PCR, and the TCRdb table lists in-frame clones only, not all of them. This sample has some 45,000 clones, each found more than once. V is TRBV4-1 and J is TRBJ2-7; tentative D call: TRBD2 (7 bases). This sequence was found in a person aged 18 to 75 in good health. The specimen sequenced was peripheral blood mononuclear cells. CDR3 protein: CASSQGRGPTYEQYF. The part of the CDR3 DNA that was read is TGCGCCAGCAGCCAAGGGCGGGGGCCCACCTACGAG.